This passage covers 8 T cell receptor beta chains from one sample sequenced in a study of cytomegalovirus exposure and HLA in healthy donors. Primers for the PCR totalled 60 Vbeta and 13 Jbeta. The table came from immunoSEQ multiplex PCR; TCRdb's copy has only in-frame clones and leaves some out. The sample carries 150,000 to 200,000 clones, roughly 79% recorded once. The source material was PBMCs. The origin of the receptors is a woman aged 25-40 years in good health and CMV-seropositive.

The rearrangement joins TRBV6-6 to TRBJ1-5; 9 nucleotides match TRBD1. The CDR3 consists of 15 residues. V gave up 5 bases and J gave up 5 bases; unmatched junction bases: 7. Germline V gene lookup returns CDR1 MNHNY and CDR2 SVGAGI (reference sequence). CDR3 residues: CASSGKQGAHQPQHF. The CDR3 DNA is TGTGCCAGCAGTGGAAAACAGGGGGCGCATCAGCCCCAGCATTTT.

The rearrangement uses TRBV9 and TRBJ2-7, with a weak D call TRBD1 (7 bases). CDR1 and CDR2 from the germline V gene are SGDLS and YYNGEE. V gave up 3 bases and J gave up 2 bases, with 12 bases separating them. The CDR3 runs to 14 residues. This CDR3 reads CASSGGDRPYEQYF. The CDR3 DNA reads TGTGCCAGCAGCGGGGGGGACAGACCCTACGAGCAGTACTTC.

J is TRBJ2-5 and V is TRBV28; a possible D gene is TRBD2 (6 bases). The CDR3 is 13 residues long. Trimming removed 7 bases from V and 6 bases from J, with 15 bases in between. Germline V gene sequence: CDR1 MDHEN, CDR2 SYDVKM. The CDR3 protein is CASNPGERQTQYF. The CDR3 DNA is TGTGCCAGCAACCCGGGGGAGAGGCAGACCCAGTACTTC. Full variable domain (outside the CDR3, taken from reference TRBV28 and TRBJ2-5): DVKVTQSSRYLVKRTGEKVFLECVQDMDHENMFWYRQDPGLGLRLIYFSYDVKMKEKGDIPEGYSVSREKKERFSLILESASTNQTSMYLCASNPGERQTQYFGPGTRLLVL.

The chain links TRBV6-4 to TRBJ1-4, with D unresolved. Germline loops: CDR1 MRHNA, CDR2 SNTAGT. This CDR3 contains 19 residues. V dropped 0 bases and J dropped 5 bases, with 22 bases sitting between them. The CDR3 region is CASSDSFSGESPLNEKLFF. The CDR3, as DNA: TGTGCCAGCAGTGACTCCTTCTCGGGTGAGTCCCCACTAAATGAAAAACTGTTTTTT.

This rearrangement joins TRBV7-2 to TRBJ2-3, with D maybe TRBD2 (6 bases). The germline V and J ends were trimmed by 5 bases and 6 bases, with 21 bases remaining between them. Germline V gives CDR1 SGHTA, CDR2 FQGNSA. The CDR3 covers 16 residues. CDR3 region: CASSPSAIGSPDTQYF. The CDR3 region has the DNA TGTGCCAGCAGCCCCAGCGCAATCGGGAGCCCGGATACGCAGTATTTT.

This clone came up a few times. V usage is TRBV30 and J usage is TRBJ2-2; D possibly corresponds to TRBD2 (6 bases). The CDR3 runs 16 residues. V shed 0 bases and J shed 0 bases, with 11 bases lying between them. Germline assignment: CDR1 GTSNPN and CDR2 SVGIG (reference sequence). CDR3 sequence reads: CAWSVGGTANTGELFF. The DNA for the CDR3 is TGTGCCTGGAGTGTAGGAGGGACCGCGAACACCGGGGAGCTGTTTTTT. Filled out from reference TRBV30 and TRBJ2-2, the complete variable domain reads SQTIHQWPATLVQPVGSPLSLECTVEGTSNPNLYWYRQAAGRGLQLLFYSVGIGQISSEVPQNLSASRPQDRQFILSSKKLLLSDSGFYLCAWSVGGTANTGELFFGEGSRLTVL.

The chain carries TRBV7-2 and TRBJ1-1; 8 positions match TRBD1. Germline V gene data show CDR1 as SGHTA and CDR2 as FQGNSA. The CDR3 has 15 residues. Unmatched junction bases numbered 11, after V lost 4 bases and J lost 7 bases. Here the CDR3 DNA reads TGTGCCAGCAGCTCCACCGACAGGGGAGGGATTGAAGCTTTCTTT. This translates into CASSSTDRGGIEAFF.

This CDR3 is CASSQTTGTNYGYTF. CDR3 DNA: TGCGCCAGCAGCCAGACTACCGGGACAAACTATGGCTACACCTTC. J is TRBJ1-2 and V is TRBV4-3, with D possibly TRBD1 on 6 matching bases. Germline lookup yields CDR1 LGHNA and CDR2 YSLEER. V lost 3 bases and J 2 bases, leaving 13 bases between the germline ends. The CDR3 is made up of 15 amino acids.